This record covers a single T cell receptor (beta chain). Controls were healthy donors (matched for age and sex). The data were obtained in a study of CD8 T cells in Susac syndrome. Germline V gives CDR1 MDHEN, CDR2 SYDVKM. With 5 bases clipped from V and 1 base from J, the junction kept 9 bases outside the gene matches. The CDR3 contains 17 residues. Random hexamers served to reverse transcribe roughly 0.5 to 1 ug RNA. Each CDR3 protein gets one entry after TCRdb re-called the immunoSEQ multiplex PCR reads with MiXCR. The table lists about 150,000 distinct CDR3 sequences, 94% of them singletons. The sample taken for sequencing was CD4+ T cells from PBMCs. The chain has TRBV28 and TRBJ2-4; 9 nucleotides align to TRBD2. This receptor was identified in a human donor in good health. The CDR3 loop reads CASSKISGSGAKNIQYF. CDR3 sequence (DNA): TGTGCCAGCAGTAAGATTAGCGGGAGCGGGGCCAAAAACATTCAGTACTTC.